This TCR beta chain was captured in a study of graft-versus-host responses after intestinal transplantation. Sequenced by immunoSEQ multiplex PCR; TCRdb stores in-frame clones only, minus some. The sample lists more than 85,000 clones; about 93% were seen once. A word on this clone: Its antigen remains unidentified.

V lost 3 bases to trimming and J lost 4 bases, with 15 bases between them. CDR3 length: 15 amino acids. Germline V CDR1 and CDR2: ENHRY, SYGVKD. This chain links TRBV10-3 with TRBJ1-1; D is unresolved. This sequence originates from a human donor who received an intestinal transplant. The sample in question was unstimulated CD8+ T cells sorted from spleen or lymph node cells, obtained before intestinal transplant. This chain's CDR3 is CAISDSFRGRTEAFF. In nucleotides, the CDR3 is TGTGCCATCAGTGACTCCTTCCGGGGTCGCACTGAAGCTTTCTTT.